Listed below are T cell receptor beta chains from one sample, sequenced in a study of blood T cell repertoires in COVID-19. Clones were sequenced by immunoSEQ multiplex PCR, and TCRdb holds only the in-frame ones, with some missing. The table shows about 93,000 clones, with roughly 85% occurring only once. The sample taken for sequencing was peripheral blood. Receptors originate from a human donor in a cohort sampled during active COVID-19. Each CDR3 is given with its conserved first and last residue. Each record gives: V gene, J gene, clone size, D gene, CDR3 DNA, CDR3 protein. A D gene is named only where the DNA matches it firmly. A clone size is listed for some rows: how often the clone was seen (once, few, many), or a class if it is expanded.

v_call: TRBV30
j_call: TRBJ1-1
clone_size: .
d_call: .
cdr3_nt: TGTGCCTGGAGTGCATTCCAGGGGTCGAACACTGAAGCTTTCTTT
cdr3_aa: CAWSAFQGSNTEAFF

v_call: TRBV10-3
j_call: TRBJ1-2
clone_size: .
d_call: TRBD1
cdr3_nt: TGTGCCATCAGTCGGGGACAGGGGGTTGGCAACTATGGCTACACCTTC
cdr3_aa: CAISRGQGVGNYGYTF

v_call: TRBV9
j_call: TRBJ2-1
clone_size: .
d_call: .
cdr3_nt: TGTGCCAGCAGCGTAGAGGGGGGGTCCCTGTACAATGAGCAGTTCTTC
cdr3_aa: CASSVEGGSLYNEQFF

v_call: TRBV15
j_call: TRBJ2-1
clone_size: few
d_call: TRBD2
cdr3_nt: TGTGCCACCAGCAGAGATAGGCGGACTAGCGGGAGGGACTACAATGAGCAGTTCTTC
cdr3_aa: CATSRDRRTSGRDYNEQFF

v_call: TRBV6-5
j_call: TRBJ2-2
clone_size: .
d_call: TRBD1
cdr3_nt: TGTGCCAGCAGGGACAGGGCCACCGGGGAGCTGTTTTTT
cdr3_aa: CASRDRATGELFF

v_call: TRBV7-3
j_call: TRBJ1-2
clone_size: .
d_call: TRBD1
cdr3_nt: TGTGCCAGCAGCTCAACTGGACAGGGATCGGCCTACACCTTC
cdr3_aa: CASSSTGQGSAYTF

v_call: TRBV3-1/TRBV3-2
j_call: TRBJ1-1
clone_size: .
d_call: TRBD1
cdr3_nt: TGTGCCAGCAGGCGGACAGGGGTGGCTGAAGCTTTCTTT
cdr3_aa: CASRRTGVAEAFF

v_call: TRBV2
j_call: TRBJ2-7
clone_size: .
d_call: TRBD2
cdr3_nt: TGTGCCAGCGCTAGCGGGGGGAGCTCCTACGAGCAGTACTTC
cdr3_aa: CASASGGSSYEQYF

v_call: TRBV5-1
j_call: TRBJ1-6
clone_size: .
d_call: TRBD1
cdr3_nt: TGCGCCAGCAGCTTACGGGACAGCCCTTTAAACTATAATTCACCCCTCCACTTT
cdr3_aa: CASSLRDSPLNYNSPLHF

v_call: TRBV2
j_call: TRBJ2-7
clone_size: .
d_call: .
cdr3_nt: TGTGCCAGCAGTGAGCAGGCTCTCTCCTACGAGCAGTACTTC
cdr3_aa: CASSEQALSYEQYF

v_call: TRBV9
j_call: TRBJ2-3
clone_size: .
d_call: TRBD2
cdr3_nt: TGTGCCAGCAGCGTAGGCGGGGGGAGCACAGATACGCAGTATTTT
cdr3_aa: CASSVGGGSTDTQYF

v_call: TRBV28
j_call: TRBJ1-6
clone_size: many
d_call: TRBD1
cdr3_nt: TGTGCCAGCAGTTTATGGGACAGGGGGCGAAGGCGGTATTCACCCCTCCACTTT
cdr3_aa: CASSLWDRGRRRYSPLHF

v_call: TRBV27
j_call: TRBJ2-7
clone_size: .
d_call: TRBD2
cdr3_nt: TGTGCCACCTCGAGGGCTAGCGGGAGCTCCTACGAGCAGTACTTC
cdr3_aa: CATSRASGSSYEQYF

v_call: TRBV4-2
j_call: TRBJ2-3
clone_size: .
d_call: TRBD2
cdr3_nt: TGTGCCAGCAGCCAAGAGACTAGGGCAGCGGGGAGCACAGATACGCAGTATTTT
cdr3_aa: CASSQETRAAGSTDTQYF

v_call: TRBV19
j_call: TRBJ2-3
clone_size: .
d_call: TRBD1
cdr3_nt: TGTGCCAGTAAAGACAGGGCTCGCACAGATACGCAGTATTTT
cdr3_aa: CASKDRARTDTQYF

v_call: TRBV7-3
j_call: TRBJ2-2
clone_size: .
d_call: TRBD2
cdr3_nt: TGTGCCAGCAGCTTAGGGGGGACTAGCCCCGGGGAGCTGTTTTTT
cdr3_aa: CASSLGGTSPGELFF

v_call: TRBV2
j_call: TRBJ2-5
clone_size: .
d_call: TRBD2
cdr3_nt: TGTGCCAGCAGTGAAGGGAGACTAGCGGGGGGCCAAGAGACCCAGTACTTC
cdr3_aa: CASSEGRLAGGQETQYF

v_call: TRBV27
j_call: TRBJ2-7
clone_size: few
d_call: TRBD1
cdr3_nt: TGTGCCAGCAGCCCGATGGGAAGGGGGCGGGAGCAGTACTTC
cdr3_aa: CASSPMGRGREQYF

v_call: TRBV7-3
j_call: TRBJ2-7
clone_size: .
d_call: .
cdr3_nt: TGTGCCAGCAGCTTAACCCCCGGGACTGGGTACGAGCAGTACTTC
cdr3_aa: CASSLTPGTGYEQYF

v_call: TRBV28
j_call: TRBJ2-2
clone_size: .
d_call: .
cdr3_nt: TGTGCCAGCAGCTGGAGCACGAACACCGGGGAGCTGTTTTTT
cdr3_aa: CASSWSTNTGELFF

v_call: TRBV2
j_call: TRBJ1-4
clone_size: .
d_call: .
cdr3_nt: TGTGCCAGCAGTGAAGCTGGGGGGAGTGAAAAACTGTTTTTT
cdr3_aa: CASSEAGGSEKLFF

v_call: TRBV19
j_call: TRBJ2-5
clone_size: .
d_call: TRBD1
cdr3_nt: TGTGCCAGTAGTCCACGGGACAGGGGGCATCGAGAGACCCAGTACTTC
cdr3_aa: CASSPRDRGHRETQYF

v_call: TRBV28
j_call: TRBJ2-1
clone_size: .
d_call: TRBD1
cdr3_nt: TGTGCCAGCAGCCCCAGGGGGAAAACCTACAATGAGCAGTTCTTC
cdr3_aa: CASSPRGKTYNEQFF

v_call: TRBV6-5
j_call: TRBJ1-2
clone_size: .
d_call: .
cdr3_nt: TGTGCCAGCAGGATAGGGGCGGGGGCCTACTATGGCTACACCTTC
cdr3_aa: CASRIGAGAYYGYTF

v_call: TRBV7-2
j_call: TRBJ1-3
clone_size: .
d_call: .
cdr3_nt: TGTGCCAGCAGCTTAGAACAACGCGGAAACACCATATATTTT
cdr3_aa: CASSLEQRGNTIYF

v_call: TRBV6-5
j_call: TRBJ2-7
clone_size: .
d_call: .
cdr3_nt: TGTGCCAGCACAAGAACCCGGGACACGGGCGAGCAGTACTTC
cdr3_aa: CASTRTRDTGEQYF

v_call: TRBV15
j_call: TRBJ2-6
clone_size: .
d_call: .
cdr3_nt: TGTGCCACCAGCAGAGATCAGGGGTCTGGGGCCAACGTCCTGACTTTC
cdr3_aa: CATSRDQGSGANVLTF

v_call: TRBV27
j_call: TRBJ1-1
clone_size: .
d_call: .
cdr3_nt: TGTGCCAGCAGGACGACCGGGGGGAACACTGAAGCTTTCTTT
cdr3_aa: CASRTTGGNTEAFF

v_call: TRBV4-1
j_call: TRBJ2-7
clone_size: .
d_call: .
cdr3_nt: TGCGCCAGCAGTCCCTGGGCGAGCTCCTACGAGCAGTACTTC
cdr3_aa: CASSPWASSYEQYF

v_call: TRBV5-1
j_call: TRBJ1-2
clone_size: .
d_call: .
cdr3_nt: TGCGCCAGCAGCATTAGGGACATAGATGGCTACACCTTC
cdr3_aa: CASSIRDIDGYTF

v_call: TRBV28
j_call: TRBJ1-5
clone_size: .
d_call: .
cdr3_nt: TGTGCCAGCGGTGGCCGAGCGGGGCAGCCCCAGCATTTT
cdr3_aa: CASGGRAGQPQHF

v_call: TRBV18
j_call: TRBJ2-7
clone_size: few
d_call: TRBD1
cdr3_nt: TGTGCCAGCTCACCGGGACAGGGCTCCGAGCAGTACTTC
cdr3_aa: CASSPGQGSEQYF

v_call: TRBV11-2
j_call: TRBJ2-1
clone_size: .
d_call: TRBD2
cdr3_nt: TGTGCCAGCAGCCCCCGACTAGCGGCAAACAATGAGCAGTTCTTC
cdr3_aa: CASSPRLAANNEQFF

v_call: TRBV1
j_call: TRBJ2-1
clone_size: .
d_call: .
cdr3_nt: TGCACCAGCAGCCGCGGTATGGCTAGCGGGAGTTTCTACAATGAGCAGTTCTTC
cdr3_aa: CTSSRGMASGSFYNEQFF

v_call: TRBV5-1
j_call: TRBJ2-3
clone_size: .
d_call: .
cdr3_nt: TGCGCCAGCAGCTTCTTGGAGGATACGCAGTATTTT
cdr3_aa: CASSFLEDTQYF

v_call: TRBV10-3
j_call: TRBJ2-1
clone_size: many
d_call: .
cdr3_nt: TGTGCCATCAGTGAGAACAATCCAAAAGAGGCCTCCTACAATGAGCAGTTCTTC
cdr3_aa: CAISENNPKEASYNEQFF

v_call: TRBV3-1/TRBV3-2
j_call: TRBJ1-2
clone_size: .
d_call: .
cdr3_nt: TGTGCCAGCAGCCACACGGGAGGTATCGCTGGCTACACCTTC
cdr3_aa: CASSHTGGIAGYTF

v_call: TRBV3-1/TRBV3-2
j_call: TRBJ2-5
clone_size: few
d_call: .
cdr3_nt: TGTGCCAGCAGCCAAGATGCCCTCGGTTGGGAGGAGACCCAGTACTTC
cdr3_aa: CASSQDALGWEETQYF

v_call: TRBV3-1/TRBV3-2
j_call: TRBJ2-1
clone_size: .
d_call: TRBD2
cdr3_nt: TGTGCCAGCAGCCGAGGACTAGCGGGAGGGAGGGATGAGCAGTTCTTC
cdr3_aa: CASSRGLAGGRDEQFF

v_call: TRBV7-9
j_call: TRBJ1-6
clone_size: .
d_call: TRBD1
cdr3_nt: TGTGCCAGCAGCTTACGAACAGGGGATAATTCACCCCTCCACTTT
cdr3_aa: CASSLRTGDNSPLHF

v_call: TRBV10-3
j_call: TRBJ1-2
clone_size: .
d_call: .
cdr3_nt: TGTGCCATCAGTGAGTCCTGGGCGGGAGGCTACACCTTC
cdr3_aa: CAISESWAGGYTF

v_call: TRBV7-9
j_call: TRBJ2-5
clone_size: .
d_call: TRBD2
cdr3_nt: TGTGCCACCCAAGGACTAGCGGGGACCCAGTACTTC
cdr3_aa: CATQGLAGTQYF

v_call: TRBV14
j_call: TRBJ2-5
clone_size: once
d_call: TRBD1
cdr3_nt: TGTGCCAGCAGCAGAACCAGGGGGCGGGAAGAGACCCAGTACTTC
cdr3_aa: CASSRTRGREETQYF